The sequence of this T cell receptor beta chain was determined in a study of breast tumors, draining lymph nodes, adjacent tissues. Study-wide points: Data only fit, rather than demonstrated, lymph node origin of most tumor T cells. Most tumor T cells seemingly derive from lymph node, then expand in tumor. Compared with lymph nodes, tumors were less diverse; compared with nontumor tissue, more. Luminal-like breast cancer showed significantly greater tumor-nontumor repertoire similarity than basal-like breast cancer did.

The sample holds many counts of this clonotype. Its antigen remains unidentified. Each CDR3 protein gets one entry after TCRdb re-called the multiplex PCR reads with MiXCR. This sample has around 50,000 distinct CDR3 sequences, with about 21% found just once. This receptor was obtained from a female donor with breast cancer. Some clones in this sample may be carry-over from other donors' samples. Sequenced sample: breast tumor tissue.

CDR3 DNA: TGTGCCAGCTCTTCTCGGGGCAGAAGCTCTGGAAACACCATATATTTT. Its translation is CASSSRGRSSGNTIYF. J is TRBJ1-3 and V is TRBV6-1, with D possibly TRBD1 on 5 matching bases. The CDR3 spans 16 residues. In germline, CDR1 is MNHNS, CDR2 SASEGT. Trimming removed 8 bases from V and 0 bases from J, with 17 bases in between.